The TCR beta chain under discussion was sequenced for a study of human T cells and chemical hapten exposure. Noted time point: pre-sensitization, week 0. Stated treatment: therapeutic diphenylcyclopropenone sensitization with weekly scalp DPC. TCRdb reprocessed the RACE reads with MiXCR, giving one entry per CDR3 protein. The table includes 84,000 or so distinct CDR3 sequences, about 8% detected once. The J segment lost 5 bases and the V segment lost 5 bases, leaving 4 bases of the junction unmatched. This CDR3 is 14 amino acids long. This clonotype was seen repeatedly, ten times or more. The TCR comes from a middle-aged man with alopecia areata. Some clones in this sample may be carry-over from other donors' samples. The chain couples TRBV12-3 or TRBV12-4 to TRBJ1-5; 9 bases line up with TRBD1. Sequenced here: whole blood, sampled in connection with sensitization to the hapten diphenylcyclopropenone (DPC). In DNA, the CDR3 is TGTGCCAGCAGTCGACAGGGGGATCATCAGCCCCAGCATTTT. Translation: CASSRQGDHQPQHF.